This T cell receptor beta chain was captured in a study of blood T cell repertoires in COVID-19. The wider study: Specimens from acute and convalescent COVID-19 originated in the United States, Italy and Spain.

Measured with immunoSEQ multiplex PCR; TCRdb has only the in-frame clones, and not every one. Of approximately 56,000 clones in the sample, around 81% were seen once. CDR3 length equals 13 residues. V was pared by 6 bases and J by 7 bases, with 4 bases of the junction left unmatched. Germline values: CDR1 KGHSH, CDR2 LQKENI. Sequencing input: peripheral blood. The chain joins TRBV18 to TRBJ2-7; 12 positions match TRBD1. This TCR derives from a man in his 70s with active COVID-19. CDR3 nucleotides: TGTGCCAGCTCCCGGGACAGGGGGCAGGAGCAGTACTTC. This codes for CASSRDRGQEQYF.